Listed below are T cell receptor beta chains from one sample, sequenced in a study of blood T cell repertoires in COVID-19. Method: immunoSEQ multiplex PCR; TCRdb's copy keeps in-frame clones and lacks some. The sample holds about 160,000 clones, approximately 95% seen once. Material: peripheral blood. These receptor sequences come from a woman in her 50s with acute or convalescent COVID-19. CDR3s include the opening cysteine and the closing phenylalanine or tryptophan. D genes are given only for firm matches. Only some rows state a clone size, as once, few, many or a class for expanded clones.

D: -
size: -
length: 11
J: TRBJ2-4
V: TRBV12-3/TRBV12-4
CDR3: CASNTPGSQYF
DNA: TGTGCCAGCAATACCCCAGGCAGCCAGTACTTC

D: -
size: -
length: 15
J: TRBJ2-1
V: TRBV10-3
CDR3: CAISESWLADNEQFF
DNA: TGTGCCATCAGTGAGTCGTGGTTAGCTGACAATGAGCAGTTCTTC

D: -
size: -
length: 16
J: TRBJ2-3
V: TRBV7-6
CDR3: CASSLVLGGSTDTQYF
DNA: TGTGCCAGCAGCTTAGTTCTTGGCGGGAGCACAGATACGCAGTATTTT

D: -
size: -
length: 12
J: TRBJ2-1
V: TRBV6-5
CDR3: CASSPRQDEQFF
DNA: TGTGCCAGCAGTCCGCGACAGGATGAGCAGTTCTTC

D: TRBD1
size: -
length: 14
J: TRBJ1-1
V: TRBV9
CDR3: CASSTRTGHTEAFF
DNA: TGTGCCAGCAGCACCCGGACAGGGCACACTGAAGCTTTCTTT

D: -
size: -
length: 17
J: TRBJ2-2
V: TRBV2
CDR3: CASSLLSGLSRTGELFF
DNA: TGTGCCAGCAGTTTACTCTCGGGACTCAGTCGCACCGGGGAGCTGTTTTTT

D: -
size: -
length: 18
J: TRBJ2-5
V: TRBV5-1
CDR3: CASSLKQGGMATQETQYF
DNA: TGCGCCAGCAGCTTGAAACAGGGGGGGATGGCTACCCAAGAGACCCAGTACTTC

D: -
size: -
length: 14
J: TRBJ1-2
V: TRBV28
CDR3: CASSLLGGNYGYTF
DNA: TGTGCCAGCAGTTTATTGGGGGGAAACTATGGCTACACCTTC

D: TRBD2
size: -
length: 15
J: TRBJ2-2
V: TRBV19
CDR3: CASSHTSGNTGELFF
DNA: TGTGCCAGTAGCCACACTAGCGGCAACACCGGGGAGCTGTTTTTT

D: -
size: -
length: 12
J: TRBJ2-5
V: TRBV15
CDR3: CATSRDVGPPHF
DNA: TGTGCCACCAGCAGAGATGTGGGGCCACCCCACTTC

D: -
size: once
length: 20
J: TRBJ1-3
V: TRBV2
CDR3: CASSGLKSLPTRGSGNTIYF
DNA: TGTGCCAGCAGCGGCTTAAAGTCCCTACCCACCAGGGGCTCTGGAAACACCATATATTTT

D: -
size: -
length: 16
J: TRBJ1-3
V: TRBV30
CDR3: CAWTGPGLSSGNTIYF
DNA: TGTGCCTGGACTGGTCCGGGACTCAGCTCTGGAAACACCATATATTTT

D: -
size: -
length: 16
J: TRBJ1-1
V: TRBV5-6
CDR3: CASTESGGIIRSEAFF
DNA: TGTGCCAGCACCGAATCGGGAGGGATTATTCGATCTGAAGCTTTCTTT

D: TRBD1
size: -
length: 15
J: TRBJ2-7
V: TRBV5-1
CDR3: CASSFTRGHSYEQYF
DNA: TGCGCCAGCAGCTTCACCAGGGGGCACTCCTACGAGCAGTACTTC

D: -
size: -
length: 12
J: TRBJ2-1
V: TRBV6-1
CDR3: CASSEKSNEQFF
DNA: TGTGCCAGCAGTGAGAAGAGTAATGAGCAGTTCTTC

D: -
size: -
length: 13
J: TRBJ1-2
V: TRBV30
CDR3: CAWSEGRDYGYTF
DNA: TGTGCCTGGAGTGAAGGCAGGGACTATGGCTACACCTTC

D: TRBD1
size: -
length: 13
J: TRBJ1-2
V: TRBV30
CDR3: CAWGTGGSYGYTF
DNA: TGTGCCTGGGGGACAGGGGGGAGCTATGGCTACACCTTC

D: -
size: -
length: 14
J: TRBJ1-2
V: TRBV6-5
CDR3: CASSPGLSIYGYTF
DNA: TGTGCCAGCAGCCCGGGACTGTCGATCTATGGCTACACCTTC

D: TRBD1
size: -
length: 15
J: TRBJ1-5
V: TRBV5-5
CDR3: CASSETGGVNQPQHF
DNA: TGTGCCAGCAGCGAGACAGGGGGGGTAAATCAGCCCCAGCATTTT

D: -
size: -
length: 12
J: TRBJ1-1
V: TRBV27
CDR3: CASSRVGGEAFF
DNA: TGTGCCAGCAGCCGTGTAGGAGGGGAAGCTTTCTTT

D: -
size: -
length: 14
J: TRBJ1-6
V: TRBV28
CDR3: CASSRGVFNSPLHF
DNA: TGTGCCAGCAGCCGCGGGGTGTTTAATTCACCCCTCCACTTT

D: -
size: -
length: 15
J: TRBJ2-3
V: TRBV27
CDR3: CASSLTGRGTDTQYF
DNA: TGTGCCAGCAGCCTTACAGGGAGGGGCACAGATACGCAGTATTTT

D: TRBD1
size: -
length: 14
J: TRBJ1-5
V: TRBV30
CDR3: CAWDQGGGNQPQHF
DNA: TGTGCCTGGGACCAAGGGGGCGGCAATCAGCCCCAGCATTTT

D: TRBD2
size: -
length: 12
J: TRBJ2-2
V: TRBV20-1
CDR3: CSASSGTGELFF
DNA: TGCAGTGCTAGTAGCGGGACCGGGGAGCTGTTTTTT

D: TRBD2
size: -
length: 14
J: TRBJ2-3
V: TRBV2
CDR3: CASRETSVTDTQYF
DNA: TGTGCCAGCAGGGAGACTAGCGTCACAGATACGCAGTATTTT

D: -
size: -
length: 16
J: TRBJ1-3
V: TRBV28
CDR3: CASSSQGLLGGNTIYF
DNA: TGTGCCAGCAGCAGTCAGGGGCTCTTGGGAGGAAACACCATATATTTT

D: TRBD1
size: -
length: 12
J: TRBJ1-1
V: TRBV10-3
CDR3: CAISGGQGQAFF
DNA: TGTGCCATCAGTGGTGGACAGGGCCAAGCTTTCTTT

D: -
size: few
length: 15
J: TRBJ1-1
V: TRBV12-5
CDR3: CASGLGGTSNTEAFF
DNA: TGTGCTAGTGGGTTGGGTGGGACATCGAACACTGAAGCTTTCTTT

D: -
size: -
length: 13
J: TRBJ2-2
V: TRBV19
CDR3: CASSMTVTGELFF
DNA: TGTGCCAGTAGTATGACAGTTACCGGGGAGCTGTTTTTT

D: TRBD1
size: -
length: 13
J: TRBJ2-7
V: TRBV3-1/TRBV3-2
CDR3: CASSPDRSYEQYF
DNA: TGTGCCAGCAGCCCGGACAGGAGCTACGAGCAGTACTTC

D: -
size: -
length: 14
J: TRBJ2-1
V: TRBV7-2
CDR3: CASSFGSSYNEQFF
DNA: TGTGCCAGCAGCTTTGGCAGCTCCTACAATGAGCAGTTCTTC

D: TRBD1
size: -
length: 15
J: TRBJ2-1
V: TRBV6-5
CDR3: CASSFGGTGRNEQFF
DNA: TGTGCCAGCTCTTTTGGGGGGACAGGGAGGAATGAGCAGTTCTTC

D: TRBD1
size: -
length: 15
J: TRBJ1-5
V: TRBV18
CDR3: CASSQGQGAYQPQHF
DNA: TGTGCCAGCTCACAAGGACAGGGGGCATATCAGCCCCAGCATTTT

D: TRBD1
size: -
length: 15
J: TRBJ2-7
V: TRBV7-6
CDR3: CASSLVTGGIYEQYF
DNA: TGTGCCAGCAGCTTGGTGACAGGGGGGATCTACGAGCAGTACTTC

D: -
size: -
length: 15
J: TRBJ1-2
V: TRBV30
CDR3: CAWSVQQTTNYGYTF
DNA: TGTGCCTGGAGTGTACAACAGACCACAAACTATGGCTACACCTTC

D: -
size: -
length: 14
J: TRBJ1-2
V: TRBV7-9
CDR3: CASSPRTAIYGYTF
DNA: TGTGCCAGCAGCCCTCGGACAGCTATCTATGGCTACACCTTC

D: -
size: -
length: 14
J: TRBJ2-2
V: TRBV29-1
CDR3: CSVPDRKNTGELFF
DNA: TGCAGCGTCCCAGACAGGAAGAACACCGGGGAGCTGTTTTTT